This entry lists 29 T cell receptor beta chains sequenced from one sample in a study of monozygotic twins with inflammatory bowel disease. TCRdb reprocessed the 5' RACE reads, keeping one entry per CDR3 protein, no DNA. Here the sample table reports more than 300,000 distinct CDR3 sequences. Sequenced material: blood. These receptors were taken from a human donor with ulcerative colitis or Crohn's disease, or a healthy co-twin of an affected twin (not recorded which).

The chain is built from TRBV6-2 or TRBV6-3 and TRBJ2-3; TCRdb returns TRBD2, unconfirmable since there is no DNA. The CDR3 consists of 16 residues. Looked up from germline, CDR1 is MNHEY and CDR2 is SVGEGT. CDR3: CASSYASGGGPDTQYF.

The J gene is TRBJ1-5, the V gene TRBV12-3 or TRBV12-4. The CDR3 runs to 12 residues. Here the CDR3 reads CASNLYNQPQHF.

The chain links TRBV5-1 to TRBJ2-5; TCRdb reports TRBD1, a call that lacks DNA to check it against. The V gene's germline CDR1 is SGHRS and CDR2 YFSETQ. The CDR3 spans 15 residues. The CDR3 region is CASSGTYSGQETQYF.

The CDR3 sequence is CASSSRGAGGSYEQYF. The chain employs TRBV19 and TRBJ2-7; checking the TCRdb D call of TRBD1 is not possible without DNA. The germline gives CDR1 LNHDA, CDR2 SQIVND (reference sequence). The CDR3 contains 16 residues.

V usage is TRBV5-1 and J usage is TRBJ2-7. In germline, CDR1 is SGHRS, CDR2 YFSETQ. CDR3 length equals 15 residues. The CDR3 region is CASSLLGLQSYEQYF.

The V gene is TRBV7-9, the J gene TRBJ1-6. The CDR3 extends over 17 amino acids. CDR1 is SEHNR and CDR2 is FQNEAQ in the germline V gene (reference sequence). CDR3 sequence: CASSLAGFRQENSPLHF.

The genes are TRBV3-1 and TRBJ1-5. The CDR3 length is 15 residues. Per the germline V gene, CDR1 is LGHDT and CDR2 is YNNKEL (reference sequence). The CDR3 sequence: CASSQDQADNQPQHF.

The chain uses TRBV15 and TRBJ2-7. Germline lookup yields CDR1 LNHNV and CDR2 YYDKDF (reference sequence). The CDR3 is made up of 14 amino acids. The CDR3 spells CATSEGGGPYEQYF.

The chain recombines TRBV12-3 or TRBV12-4 with TRBJ2-1; the TRBD1 assignment by TCRdb is unverifiable without DNA. This CDR3 has 14 amino acids. CDR3 amino acids: CASRLLTGGDEQFF.

The gene calls are TRBV5-1 and TRBJ1-1. This CDR3 comprises 14 residues. Per germline, CDR1 SGHRS and CDR2 YFSETQ. Here the CDR3 reads CASSWGPTNTEAFF.

The V call is TRBV7-9, the J call TRBJ2-5; TCRdb calls TRBD1, which cannot be checked without DNA. CDR3 length: 12 amino acids. Germline-derived CDR1 and CDR2 are SEHNR and FQNEAQ (reference sequence). CDR3 sequence: CATGTIEETQYF.

The gene calls are TRBV28 and TRBJ1-4; as DNA is missing, the TRBD1 call by TCRdb cannot be tested. CDR1 is MDHEN and CDR2 is SYDVKM in the germline V gene. The length of the CDR3 is 14 residues. The CDR3 reads CASSLLNRAEKLFF.

The chain joins TRBV6-2 or TRBV6-3 to TRBJ1-1; TCRdb indicates TRBD1, and absent DNA this call remains unverified. CDR3 length equals 14 residues. CDR1 is MNHEY and CDR2 is SVGEGT in the germline V gene. CDR3 residues: CASTIPWGGTEAFF.

This chain connects TRBV4-2 to TRBJ1-2; checking the TCRdb D call of TRBD1 is not possible without DNA. The CDR3 runs to 13 residues. Germline-derived CDR1 and CDR2 are LGHNA and YNFKEQ. The CDR3 spells CASSQSQGNGYTF.

The rearrangement links TRBV7-9 to TRBJ2-1. CDR1 and CDR2 from the germline V gene are SEHNR and FQNEAQ (reference sequence). CDR3 size: 14 residues. The CDR3: CASSFAHPYNEQFF.

This chain uses TRBV5-1 with TRBJ2-2; the D gene TCRdb calls, TRBD2, cannot be checked with no DNA. Germline V CDR1 and CDR2: SGHRS, YFSETQ. The CDR3 is 17 amino acids. The CDR3 sequence: CVSSPAGSSGGTGELFF.

The genes are TRBV7-9 and TRBJ2-7; checking the TCRdb D call of TRBD1 is not possible without DNA. Germline CDR1 reads SEHNR; CDR2 reads FQNEAQ (reference sequence). CDR3 length: 14 residues. CDR3 residues: CASSFSDSTYEQYF.

The chain joins TRBV15 to TRBJ2-1; the D gene TCRdb calls, TRBD1, cannot be checked with no DNA. This CDR3 has 16 residues. The V gene's germline CDR1 is LNHNV and CDR2 YYDKDF (reference sequence). The CDR3 reads CATSRDLDRGYNEQFF.

The chain uses TRBV6-1 and TRBJ1-5; the TCRdb call, TRBD1, lacks DNA for checking. The V gene's germline CDR1 is MNHNS and CDR2 SASEGT. This CDR3 has 15 amino acids. CDR3 amino acids: CATRRQGTGNQPQHF.

CDR3 residues: CASSIGLPTGELFF. V is TRBV19 and J is TRBJ2-2. CDR1 is LNHDA, CDR2 SQIVND, per germline (reference sequence). The CDR3 is made up of 14 amino acids.

The chain uses TRBV20-1 and TRBJ2-7; with no DNA, the TCRdb D assignment of TRBD1 cannot be verified. Germline CDR1 DFQATT, CDR2 SNEGSKA (reference sequence). CDR3 length: 13 residues. The CDR3 here is CSAKEDRGYEQYF.

The rearrangement uses TRBV4-3 and TRBJ2-7; TCRdb designates TRBD2, a call that cannot be tested without DNA. The germline V gene encodes CDR1 LGHNA and CDR2 YSLEER. CDR3 size: 15 residues. CDR3 region: CASRAGLAGPYEQYF.

This chain connects TRBV6-6 to TRBJ1-1; the D call of TRBD1 rests on TCRdb alone, since no DNA is present to check it. Germline V lookup: CDR1 MNHNY, CDR2 SVGAGI (reference sequence). The CDR3 is made up of 14 amino acids. The CDR3 loop reads CASSFPGGNTEAFF.

The chain is built from TRBV9 and TRBJ2-3; TCRdb designates TRBD2, a call that cannot be tested without DNA. The CDR3 is made up of 18 amino acids. Germline V gene lookup returns CDR1 SGDLS and CDR2 YYNGEE. The CDR3 sequence is CASSTHAGGPLGTDTQYF.

This chain links TRBV6-5 with TRBJ2-2. The CDR3 runs to 15 residues. The germline V gene has CDR1 MNHEY and CDR2 SVGAGI. CDR3: CVSSYGAGLVEELFF.

The J gene is TRBJ2-5, the V gene TRBV4-1; TCRdb's D call of TRBD1 is untestable without DNA. This CDR3 has 15 residues. Germline loops: CDR1 MGHRA, CDR2 YSYEKL. CDR3: CASSQAGGYQETQYF.

The chain joins TRBV9 to TRBJ2-7; the D call of TRBD1 rests on TCRdb alone, since no DNA is present to check it. The CDR3 totals 15 residues. Germline V gene lookup returns CDR1 SGDLS and CDR2 YYNGEE. The CDR3: CASSVEQGELYEQYF.

This chain links TRBV25-1 with TRBJ1-6; absent DNA, TCRdb's TRBD1 call cannot be checked. CDR1 MGHDK and CDR2 SYGVNS come from the germline V gene. The CDR3 has 15 amino acids. This CDR3 is CASSESRQGNSPLHF. Drawing the rest from reference TRBV25-1 and TRBJ1-6, the complete variable domain is EADIYQTPRYLVIGTGKKITLECSQTMGHDKMYWYQQDPGMELHLIHYSYGVNSTEKGDLSSESTVSRIRTEHFPLTLESARPSHTSQYLCASSESRQGNSPLHFGNGTRLTVT.

The chain recombines TRBV5-1 with TRBJ1-1. CDR1 SGHRS and CDR2 YFSETQ come from the germline V gene. The CDR3 covers 22 residues. This CDR3 reads CASSLIPRNPGVINFMNTEAFF.